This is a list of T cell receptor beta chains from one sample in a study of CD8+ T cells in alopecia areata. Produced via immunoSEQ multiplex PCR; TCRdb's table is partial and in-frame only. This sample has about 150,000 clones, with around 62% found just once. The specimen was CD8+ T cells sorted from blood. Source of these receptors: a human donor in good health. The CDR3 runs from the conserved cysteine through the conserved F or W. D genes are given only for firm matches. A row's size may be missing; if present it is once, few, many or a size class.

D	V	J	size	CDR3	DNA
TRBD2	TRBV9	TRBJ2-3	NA	CASSPSGRSTDTQYF	TGTGCCAGCAGTCCTAGCGGGAGAAGCACAGATACGCAGTATTTT
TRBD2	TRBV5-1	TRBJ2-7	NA	CASSYTSGSYEQYF	TGCGCCAGCAGCTATACTAGCGGGAGCTACGAGCAGTACTTC
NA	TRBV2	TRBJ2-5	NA	CASSDFLAKQETQYF	TGTGCCAGCAGTGACTTCCTAGCGAAACAAGAGACCCAGTACTTC
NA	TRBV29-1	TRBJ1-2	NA	CSVDSGEHYGYTF	TGCAGCGTTGATTCAGGGGAGCACTATGGCTACACCTTC
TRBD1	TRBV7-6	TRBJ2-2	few	CAAKRGQPQATGELFF	TGTGCCGCAAAAAGGGGGCAGCCTCAGGCCACCGGGGAGCTGTTTTTT
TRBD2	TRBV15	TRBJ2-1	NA	CATSRMGLVDLNEQFF	TGTGCCACCAGCAGAATGGGACTAGTCGACCTCAATGAGCAGTTCTTC
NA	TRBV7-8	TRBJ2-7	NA	CASSSKTYEQYF	TGTGCCAGCAGCTCGAAAACGTACGAGCAGTACTTC
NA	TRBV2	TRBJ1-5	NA	CASTTGSQPQHF	TGTGCCAGCACTACAGGGTCTCAGCCCCAGCATTTT
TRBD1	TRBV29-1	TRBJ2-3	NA	CSVTGTGGTDTQYF	TGCAGCGTCACCGGGACAGGGGGCACAGATACGCAGTATTTT
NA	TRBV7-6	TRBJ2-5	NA	CASSLRAFRAQYF	TGTGCCAGCAGCTTACGAGCCTTTCGGGCCCAGTACTTC
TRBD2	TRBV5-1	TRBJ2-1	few	CASRSGTSGYNEQFF	TGCGCCAGCAGATCCGGGACTAGCGGATACAATGAGCAGTTCTTC